The sequence of this TCR beta chain was determined in a study of graft-versus-host responses after intestinal transplantation. Study context: Recipients obtained multivisceral, liver-intestinal, or isolated intestinal transplants. After anti-thymocyte globulin induction, recipients took tacrolimus and steroids for about 3 years.

Findings and limits, study-wide: Recipient marrow contained GvH clones, some of which appeared first in ileum or blood. Early post-transplant declines in HvG were associated with peak levels of circulating GvH clones.

The data were produced by immunoSEQ multiplex PCR, yet TCRdb's version contains in-frame clones alone and is incomplete. The sample yields roughly 130,000 clones, approximately 91% seen once. The CDR3 loop spans 15 amino acids. From germline, CDR1 is KGHSH and CDR2 LQKENI. Unmatched junction bases numbered 6, after V lost 0 bases and J lost 5 bases. Concerning this clone: The antigen is undetermined.

Specimen: unstimulated CD4+ T cells sorted from spleen or lymph node cells, collected before intestinal transplant. V is TRBV18 and J is TRBJ1-1; 7 nucleotides agree with TRBD1. This receptor was taken from a human donor who received an intestinal transplant. CDR3 nucleotide sequence: TGTGCCAGCTCACCACCGTGGGCAGGGGGGACTGAAGCTTTCTTT. This encodes CASSPPWAGGTEAFF.